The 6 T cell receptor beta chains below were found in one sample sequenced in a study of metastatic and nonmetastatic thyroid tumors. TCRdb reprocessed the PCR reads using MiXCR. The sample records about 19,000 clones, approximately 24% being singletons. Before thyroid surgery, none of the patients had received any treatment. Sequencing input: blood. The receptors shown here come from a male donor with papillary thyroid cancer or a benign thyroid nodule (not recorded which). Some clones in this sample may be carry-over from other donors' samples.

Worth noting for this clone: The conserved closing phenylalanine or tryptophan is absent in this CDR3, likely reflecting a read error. The CDR3 DNA is TGTGCCAGCAGCCGGACTAGCTGGAAAGATTCGCAGTATTGT. It codes for CASSRTSWKDSQYC. This chain links TRBV6-4 with TRBJ2-3, with 8 bases matching TRBD2. The CDR3 loop spans 14 amino acids. The germline gives CDR1 MRHNA, CDR2 SNTAGT.

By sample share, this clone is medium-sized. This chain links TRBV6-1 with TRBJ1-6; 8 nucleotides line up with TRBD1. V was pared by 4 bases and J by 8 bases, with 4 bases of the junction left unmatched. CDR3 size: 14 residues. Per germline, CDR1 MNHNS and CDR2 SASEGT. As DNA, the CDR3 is TGTGCCAGCAGTGCTGGACAGGGCTATTCACCCCTCCACTTT. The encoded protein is CASSAGQGYSPLHF.

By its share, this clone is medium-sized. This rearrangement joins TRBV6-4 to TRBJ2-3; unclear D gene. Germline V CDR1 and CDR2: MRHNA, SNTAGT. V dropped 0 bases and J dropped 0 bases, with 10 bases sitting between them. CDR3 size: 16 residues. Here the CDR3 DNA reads TGTGCCAGCAGTGACTCGAGTCGCGGAAGCACAGATACGCAGTATTTT. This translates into CASSDSSRGSTDTQYF.

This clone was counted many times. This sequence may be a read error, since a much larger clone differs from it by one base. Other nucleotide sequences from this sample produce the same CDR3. The CDR3 sequence: CSAREIQGARSPLHF. The CDR3 DNA sequence: TGCAGTGCTAGAGAGATACAGGGGGCTCGATCACCTCTCCACTTT. The chain employs TRBV20-1 and TRBJ1-6; 9 positions match TRBD1. The germline CDR1 and CDR2 sequences are DFQATT and SNEGSKA (reference sequence). The CDR3 is 15 amino acids.

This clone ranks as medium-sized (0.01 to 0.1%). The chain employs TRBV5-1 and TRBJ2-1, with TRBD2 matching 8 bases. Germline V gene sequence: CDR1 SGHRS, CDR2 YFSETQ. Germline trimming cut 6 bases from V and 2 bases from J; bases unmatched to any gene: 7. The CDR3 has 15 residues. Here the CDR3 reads CASKLSGSPYNEQFF. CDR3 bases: TGCGCCAGCAAGCTAAGCGGGAGTCCCTACAATGAGCAGTTCTTC.

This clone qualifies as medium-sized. DNA for the CDR3: TGTGCCAGCAGTTACTCATCTAGGGGGCCGAACACTGAAGCTTTCTTT. Its translation: CASSYSSRGPNTEAFF. V gene TRBV6-5 combines with J gene TRBJ1-1; 7 bases are a match to TRBD1. Germline lookup yields CDR1 MNHEY and CDR2 SVGAGI. CDR3 size: 16 residues. V lost 0 bases and J lost 1; bases outside the gene matches: 5.